One sample yielded the 10 T cell receptor beta chains listed below, sequenced in a study of cytomegalovirus exposure and HLA in healthy donors. The PCR contained 60 Vbeta and 13 Jbeta primers. TCRdb's table, derived via immunoSEQ multiplex PCR, lists solely in-frame clones and lacks some. The sample has roughly 150,000 clones, about 80% seen once. Sequenced input: PBMCs. All receptors derive from a man aged 25 to 45 in good health and CMV-seronegative.

The chain employs TRBV11-2 and TRBJ2-7; 9 bases match TRBD2. Germline V CDR1 and CDR2: SGHAT, FQNNGV. Trimming removed 2 bases from V and 5 bases from J; junction bases left unmatched: 7. The CDR3 has 15 amino acids. The CDR3 spells CASSLLAGGRNEQYF. The CDR3 DNA is TGTGCCAGCAGCTTATTGGCGGGAGGGCGGAACGAGCAGTACTTC. Full variable domain (remainder filled in from reference TRBV11-2 and TRBJ2-7): EAGVAQSPRYKIIEKRQSVAFWCNPISGHATLYWYQQILGQGPKLLIQFQNNGVVDDSQLPKDRFSAERLKGVDSTLKIQPAKLEDSAVYLCASSLLAGGRNEQYFGPGTRLTVT.

The J gene is TRBJ2-1, the V gene TRBV13; 11 nucleotides agree with TRBD1. The CDR3 contains 16 residues. Germline CDR1 reads PRHDT; CDR2 reads FYEKMQ (reference sequence). The V and J ends lost 0 bases and 7 bases, in that order; junction bases with no gene match: 5. CDR3 loop: CASSLGPGQGVNEQFF. CDR3 coding DNA: TGTGCCAGCAGCTTAGGGCCGGGACAGGGGGTTAATGAGCAGTTCTTC.

The V call is TRBV4-2, the J call TRBJ2-1, with no clear D. Germline V gene data show CDR1 as LGHNA and CDR2 as YNFKEQ. V shed 0 bases and J shed 7 bases, with 13 bases lying between them. This CDR3 comprises 15 residues. For the CDR3, the DNA is TGTGCCAGCAGCCAAGATCTTCAGGTTCCAAATGAGCAGTTCTTC. Protein: CASSQDLQVPNEQFF.

The sample holds a few counts of this clone. CDR3 sequence (DNA): TGTGCCAGCAGTCGGACAGGGGACACTGAAGCTTTCTTT. It specifies CASSRTGDTEAFF. This chain uses TRBV6-1 with TRBJ1-1; 9 bases are a match to TRBD1. The V segment lost 5 bases and the J segment 3 bases; nucleotides outside the gene matches: 1. This CDR3 spans 13 amino acids. Germline-derived CDR1 and CDR2 are MNHNS and SASEGT.

This chain links TRBV6-5 with TRBJ2-5, with 8 positions matching TRBD1. With the DNA end fitting TRBJ2-7 better, the J assignment may be wrong. The germline V gene encodes CDR1 MNHEY and CDR2 SVGAGI. This CDR3 has 14 residues. The CDR3 DNA reads as TGTGCCAGCAGTTACTCGACAGGGGTTTACGAGCAGTACTTC. This gives the protein CASSYSTGVYEQYF.

This clone has more than one count but fewer than ten. J is TRBJ2-2 and V is TRBV6-6, with D tentatively TRBD1 (7 bases). Germline values: CDR1 MNHNY, CDR2 SVGAGI (reference sequence). There are 13 residues in the CDR3. Trimming stripped 7 bases from V and 5 bases from J, with 11 bases between. The DNA of the CDR3 is TGTGCCAGCATCCAGGGGGGAACCGGGGAGCTGTTTTTT. Translating gives CASIQGGTGELFF.

Only one count was recorded for this clone. This rearrangement joins TRBV5-1 to TRBJ2-5, with 10 bases that match TRBD1. The J call may be faulty, since TRBJ2-7 better matches the DNA end. Germline assignment: CDR1 SGHRS and CDR2 YFSETQ. The CDR3 is 16 amino acids. CDR3: CASSSTPGQGFHEQYF. The CDR3, as DNA: TGCGCCAGCAGCTCGACCCCGGGACAGGGGTTTCACGAGCAGTACTTC.

The chain joins TRBV18 to TRBJ1-5; weak D call: TRBD1 (6 bases). CDR1 and CDR2 (germline): KGHSH, LQKENI. Trimming shortened V by 4 bases and J by 1 base, and 11 bases separated the two germline ends. This CDR3 is 15 amino acids long. CDR3 residues: CASSQLGGSNQPQHF. As DNA, the CDR3 is TGTGCCAGCTCACAACTAGGGGGAAGCAATCAGCCCCAGCATTTT.

The V call is TRBV19, the J call TRBJ1-2, with D hard to call. The CDR3 is 12 residues long. V was cut by 6 bases and J by 3 bases, with 8 bases left in between. Germline lookup yields CDR1 LNHDA and CDR2 SQIVND (reference sequence). The CDR3 sequence: CASSRVDYGYTF. In DNA, the CDR3 is TGTGCCAGTAGCCGGGTTGACTATGGCTACACCTTC.

The gene calls are TRBV19 and TRBJ1-1; possible D gene TRBD1, 5 bases. The germline CDR1 and CDR2 sequences are LNHDA and SQIVND (reference sequence). The CDR3 loop spans 13 amino acids. The ends were cut back, 4 bases at V and 3 bases at J, with 9 bases in the middle. CDR3 coding DNA: TGTGCCAGTAGTACCGCGGGGGACACTGAAGCTTTCTTT. Translating gives CASSTAGDTEAFF.